This T cell receptor (beta chain) was sequenced in a study of OX40 agonist ivuxolimab in advanced cancers. Measured with immunoSEQ multiplex PCR; TCRdb has only the in-frame clones, and not every one. The sample holds tens of thousands of clones; roughly nine tenths are singletons and the top ten take about 6.5%. J was trimmed by 1 base and V by 3 bases; bases with no gene match: 5. This CDR3 is 14 amino acids long. Germline V gene lookup returns CDR1 GTSNPN and CDR2 SVGIG (reference sequence). The chain combines TRBV30 with TRBJ1-2, with TRBD1 identical over 7 bases. Sequenced material: CD4+ or CD8+ T cells sorted from blood, taken in a trial of the OX40 agonist ivuxolimab. The TCR comes from an adult with an advanced solid tumor such as melanoma, head and neck, liver or kidney cancer. CDR3 DNA: TGTGCCTGGAGGACAGGGTTCGGTAACTATGGCTACACCTTC. Its protein product is CAWRTGFGNYGYTF.